This T cell receptor beta chain derives from a study of T cells in localized non-small cell lung cancer. Worth noting for this clone: Its antigen remains unidentified.

General study points: In adjacent lung, a median around 55 of the top 100 tumor clones were found. Analysis by sequencing included only one tumor region, so heterogeneity remains possible.

The assay was immunoSEQ multiplex PCR, and TCRdb's table has in-frame clones only and misses some. The sample lists about 130,000 clones; around 89% were seen once. Germline assignment: CDR1 LNHDA and CDR2 SQIVND (reference sequence). V gave up 6 bases and J gave up 3 bases; unmatched junction bases: 5. The CDR3 consists of 14 residues. The rearrangement joins TRBV19 to TRBJ1-1; 9 bases are shared with TRBD1. This TCR came from a female donor aged 60 or older with stage I lung adenocarcinoma. The sample here was peripheral blood, taken before any cancer treatment. The CDR3 reads CASSRTGEDTEAFF. Written as DNA, the CDR3 is TGTGCCAGTAGCAGGACAGGGGAAGACACTGAAGCTTTCTTT.